These T cell receptor beta chains were read from a single sample in a study of PD-1 blockade in classical Hodgkin lymphoma. Measured with immunoSEQ multiplex PCR; TCRdb has only the in-frame clones, and not every one. This sample has over 70,000 clones; 90% occur once, and the top ten carry approximately 2.9%. Sequences were derived from peripheral blood mononuclear cells (PBMCs), sampled before the fourth cycle of nivolumab. These receptors all stem from a human donor with classical Hodgkin lymphoma. The CDR3 runs from the conserved cysteine through the conserved F or W. The D gene is left open where the match is weak. A clone size is listed for some rows: how often the clone was seen (once, few, many), or a class if it is expanded.

D gene	clone size	J gene	V gene	CDR3 protein	CDR3 DNA
.	.	TRBJ2-1	TRBV9	CASSSDGGLNEQFF	TGTGCCAGCAGCTCGGACGGGGGCCTTAATGAGCAGTTCTTC
.	.	TRBJ2-7	TRBV5-1	CASSSPRLVGDYEQYF	TGCGCCAGCAGCAGCCCAAGACTAGTGGGGGACTACGAGCAGTACTTC
TRBD2	.	TRBJ2-3	TRBV7-2	CASSLGPGGQDTQYF	TGTGCCAGCAGCTTAGGGCCGGGGGGGCAAGATACGCAGTATTTT
.	.	TRBJ2-5	TRBV30	CAWQRGRSQETQYF	TGTGCCTGGCAAAGGGGCAGGTCCCAAGAGACCCAGTACTTC
.	.	TRBJ1-4	TRBV7-9	CASSLTRDTLFF	TGTGCCAGCAGCTTAACTAGGGACACACTGTTTTTT
.	.	TRBJ1-1	TRBV4-3	CASSQDTFGTANTEAFF	TGCGCCAGCAGCCAAGATACGTTCGGAACAGCCAACACTGAAGCTTTCTTT
.	.	TRBJ2-5	TRBV6-6	CASSYSGGLHQETQYF	TGTGCCAGCAGTTACTCGGGGGGACTGCACCAAGAGACCCAGTACTTC
.	.	TRBJ1-6	TRBV4-3	CASSQALGGGYNSPLHF	TGCGCCAGCAGCCAAGCCCTTGGGGGCGGGTATAATTCACCCCTCCACTTT
.	.	TRBJ2-1	TRBV6-5	CASSYAEYNEQFF	TGTGCCAGCAGTTACGCAGAGTACAATGAGCAGTTCTTC
TRBD1	.	TRBJ2-1	TRBV9	CASSVGTGGYNEQFF	TGTGCCAGCAGCGTAGGGACAGGGGGTTACAATGAGCAGTTCTTC
.	.	TRBJ1-3	TRBV6-6	CASSPTGYGNTIYF	TGTGCCAGCAGTCCCACAGGGTATGGAAACACCATATATTTT
.	few	TRBJ2-1	TRBV30	CAWSGDRGYNEQFF	TGTGCCTGGAGTGGAGACAGAGGTTACAATGAGCAGTTCTTC
TRBD2	.	TRBJ2-3	TRBV30	CAWSNFRTSGGSDTQYF	TGTGCCTGGAGCAATTTTAGGACTAGCGGGGGAAGTGATACGCAGTATTTT
.	.	TRBJ1-1	TRBV19	CASMTTGTQMNTEAFF	TGTGCCAGTATGACAACAGGGACCCAGATGAACACTGAAGCTTTCTTT
.	.	TRBJ2-7	TRBV11-2	CASTKDAYSYEQYF	TGTGCCAGCACCAAGGACGCCTACTCCTACGAGCAGTACTTC
.	.	TRBJ1-2	TRBV28	CASSPQARVGGYTF	TGTGCCAGCAGTCCCCAAGCCAGGGTAGGTGGCTACACCTTC
.	few	TRBJ1-2	TRBV5-6	CASSLEQVAGYTF	TGTGCCAGCAGCTTGGAACAGGTCGCAGGCTACACCTTC
TRBD2	.	TRBJ2-3	TRBV5-1	CASSLAGGALATDTQYF	TGCGCCAGCAGCTTGGCGGGAGGGGCCCTCGCCACAGATACGCAGTATTTT
TRBD1	.	TRBJ1-1	TRBV2	CASRLTGDRTEAFF	TGTGCCAGCAGGCTTACAGGGGATCGGACTGAAGCTTTCTTT
.	.	TRBJ2-1	TRBV18	CASSPRGGEQFF	TGTGCCAGCTCACCAAGGGGTGGTGAGCAGTTCTTC
.	.	TRBJ2-7	TRBV18	CASSPSTYEQYF	TGTGCCAGCTCACCATCTACCTACGAGCAGTACTTC
.	once	TRBJ1-5	TRBV6-5	CASIADSINQPQHF	TGTGCCAGCATCGCGGACAGCATCAATCAGCCCCAGCATTTT
.	.	TRBJ1-3	TRBV9	CASSVAWETGNTIYF	TGTGCCAGCAGCGTAGCTTGGGAAACTGGAAACACCATATATTTT
TRBD1	.	TRBJ1-1	TRBV25-1	CASSKRDREGLAFF	TGTGCCAGCAGTAAAAGGGACAGGGAGGGTCTGGCTTTCTTT
TRBD1	.	TRBJ2-7	TRBV29-1	CSATGTGGSYEQYF	TGCAGCGCAACCGGGACAGGGGGCTCCTACGAGCAGTACTTC
.	.	TRBJ2-5	TRBV20-1	CSVALAETQYF	TGCAGTGTCGCGCTAGCTGAGACCCAGTACTTC
.	.	TRBJ1-2	TRBV9	CASSVQDRTYGYTF	TGTGCCAGCAGCGTCCAGGACAGAACATACGGCTACACCTTC
.	.	TRBJ2-2	TRBV19	CASSIDLGGGELFF	TGTGCCAGTAGTATAGATCTAGGCGGCGGGGAGCTGTTTTTT
.	.	TRBJ2-1	TRBV6-5	CASSSPPQQEQFF	TGTGCCAGCAGTTCCCCCCCCCAGCAGGAGCAGTTCTTC
.	.	TRBJ1-3	TRBV7-8	CASSLPPSGSGNTIYF	TGTGCCAGCAGCTTACCCCCCTCGGGGAGCGGAAACACCATATATTTT
.	once	TRBJ2-1	TRBV7-2	CASSSDRGEQFF	TGTGCCAGCAGCTCCGACCGGGGAGAGCAGTTCTTC